This TCR beta chain was profiled in a study of cytomegalovirus exposure and HLA in healthy donors. Concerning this clone: Its antigen is not identified.

The CDR3 totals 14 residues. V shed 6 bases and J 4 bases; nucleotides not matched to a gene: 4. Germline V gene lookup returns CDR1 SNHLY and CDR2 FYNNEI. Sequencing was performed with immunoSEQ multiplex PCR; in TCRdb, only in-frame clones are kept and a portion is missing. The sample has about 140,000 clones, about 90% seen once. Findings of the study overall: Reportedly, diagnosis of cytomegalovirus status by the classifier showed high specificity and sensitivity. For most TCR sequences rarity was the rule, although some public TCRs occurred in many donors.

This clonotype was sampled from a woman under 30 in good health and CMV-seropositive. Sequencing used PBMCs. The genes are TRBV2 and TRBJ1-2; 11 bases map to TRBD1. The CDR3 DNA is TGTGCCAGCAGAGGACAGGGGGCGATCTATGGCTACACCTTC. Protein product: CASRGQGAIYGYTF.